A single sample is the source of the 32 T cell receptor beta chains below, sequenced in a study of OX40 agonist ivuxolimab in advanced cancers. The table came from immunoSEQ multiplex PCR; TCRdb's copy has only in-frame clones and leaves some out. The sample lists approximately 60,000 clones; approximately 84% were seen once. This specimen consisted of CD4+ or CD8+ T cells sorted from blood, obtained in a trial of the OX40 agonist ivuxolimab. These receptor sequences come from an adult with an advanced solid tumor such as melanoma, head and neck, liver or kidney cancer.

The chain recombines TRBV27 with TRBJ2-4; a weak D match, TRBD2 (5 bases). Germline loops: CDR1 MNHEY, CDR2 SMNVEV (reference sequence). V was pared by 4 bases and J by 6 bases, with 10 bases between. This CDR3 is 13 amino acids long. CDR3 DNA sequence: TGTGCCAGCAGTTCACACAGCGGAAACATTCAGTACTTC. Translating gives CASSSHSGNIQYF.

The chain couples TRBV14 to TRBJ1-4, with a possible D match to TRBD1 (5 bases). Trimming removed 3 bases at V and 4 bases at J, with 15 bases between. This CDR3 is 16 amino acids long. Looked up from germline, CDR1 is SGHDN and CDR2 is FVKESK. The CDR3 DNA is TGTGCCAGCAGCCAGATATACGACAGTCTTAATGAAAAACTGTTTTTT. The encoded protein is CASSQIYDSLNEKLFF.

The chain employs TRBV5-4 and TRBJ2-1, with TRBD1 matching 8 bases. The germline gives CDR1 SGHNT, CDR2 YYREEE (reference sequence). This CDR3 contains 15 residues. With V trimmed by 4 bases and J by 4 bases, 7 bases remained unmatched. The DNA of the CDR3 is TGTGCCAGCAGCCCCGGACAGGGAATTTACAATGAGCAGTTCTTC. Its translation: CASSPGQGIYNEQFF.

A single count supports this clone. V and J are TRBV5-1 and TRBJ1-1, with 7 bases identical to TRBD1. The CDR3 has 15 amino acids. Germline-derived CDR1 and CDR2 are SGHRS and YFSETQ. After removal of 2 bases from V and 3 bases from J, the junction contained 7 bases not matched to a gene. The CDR3: CASSFYTTGDTEAFF. The CDR3 nucleotides are TGCGCCAGCAGCTTCTACACTACAGGGGACACTGAAGCTTTCTTT.

The V and J genes are TRBV19 and TRBJ2-5; perhaps TRBD2 as D (5 bases). Trimming stripped 1 base from V and 1 base from J, with 10 bases between. Per germline, CDR1 LNHDA and CDR2 SQIVND (reference sequence). This CDR3 is 15 amino acids long. CDR3 sequence (DNA): TGTGCCAGTAGTATAGGAGCGGCGATCCAAGAGACCCAGTACTTC. Translated, it gives CASSIGAAIQETQYF.

The V gene is TRBV2, the J gene TRBJ2-7, with 9 bases matching TRBD1. This CDR3 is 15 amino acids long. V lost 6 bases, J lost 3 bases, and 9 bases stayed unmatched. CDR1 and CDR2 from the germline V gene are SNHLY and FYNNEI. CDR3 in DNA: TGTGCCAGCAGCGCCCCCGGGACAGGGAACTACGAGCAGTACTTC. This codes for CASSAPGTGNYEQYF.

The rearrangement links TRBV7-8 to TRBJ2-7; tentatively, D is TRBD1 or TRBD2 (9 bases each). Germline CDR1 reads SGHVS; CDR2 reads FQNEAQ. V shed 4 bases and J shed 5 bases, with 21 bases lying between them. The CDR3 consists of 16 residues. CDR3 region: CASSSPSGTGQHEQYF. In DNA form, the CDR3 reads TGTGCCAGCAGCTCCCCTAGCGGGACAGGGCAACACGAGCAGTACTTC.

The genes are TRBV10-3 and TRBJ2-5, with 7 bases that match TRBD2. V shed 4 bases, J shed 2 bases, and the junction held 4 bases outside the gene matches. This CDR3 region has 14 residues. CDR1 is ENHRY and CDR2 is SYGVKD in the germline V gene. CDR3 in amino acids: CAISAEAGQETQYF. CDR3 bases: TGTGCCATCAGTGCAGAAGCGGGGCAAGAGACCCAGTACTTC.

The chain uses TRBV21-1 and TRBJ2-4; TRBD2, the D gene given by the table, was not confirmed from the DNA. TRBV21-1 is classified as a pseudogene. CDR3 size: 16 residues. The CDR3 nucleotides are TGTGCCAGCAGCAAAAGCCGGGGGGAAGGCAAAAACATTCAGTACTTC. As protein: CASSKSRGEGKNIQYF.

The rearrangement joins TRBV7-3 to TRBJ2-1, with D maybe TRBD2 (6 bases). The CDR3 runs to 17 residues. CDR1 SGHTA and CDR2 FQGTGA come from the germline V gene. V gave up 0 bases and J gave up 9 bases, with 21 bases separating them. DNA for the CDR3: TGTGCCAGCAGCTTAACGGGCGACGGGAGAGGGCTGGGTGAGCAGTTCTTC. Translation gives CASSLTGDGRGLGEQFF.

This clone was seen once. The chain has TRBV15 and TRBJ2-1; no definite D call. Germline V gene lookup returns CDR1 LNHNV and CDR2 YYDKDF (reference sequence). The CDR3 runs 16 residues. V gave up 0 bases and J gave up 0 bases, with 9 bases separating them. This CDR3 is CATSREGRSSYNEQFF. CDR3 coding DNA: TGTGCCACCAGCAGAGAGGGCAGGAGCTCCTACAATGAGCAGTTCTTC.

The chain couples TRBV4-3 to TRBJ2-7, with TRBD1 as a possible D gene (6 bases). This CDR3 is built from 17 residues. Germline V gene sequence: CDR1 LGHNA, CDR2 YSLEER. Trimming removed 1 base at V and 0 bases at J, with 16 bases between. The CDR3 is CASSQVTGNPSSYEQYF. In DNA form, the CDR3 reads TGCGCCAGCAGCCAAGTTACAGGGAATCCTAGCTCCTACGAGCAGTACTTC.

This clone appeared once. The V gene is TRBV11-2, the J gene TRBJ2-5, with TRBD2 matching 8 bases. CDR1 is SGHAT and CDR2 is FQNNGV in the germline V gene. V shed 1 base and J 0 bases; nucleotides not matched to a gene: 10. The CDR3 spans 18 residues. The CDR3 is CASSLGASSGGYQETQYF. As DNA, the CDR3 is TGTGCCAGCAGCTTAGGGGCCAGCAGCGGGGGTTACCAAGAGACCCAGTACTTC.

This clone showed up just once. This chain links TRBV4-2 with TRBJ2-1; a possible D gene is TRBD2 (6 bases). The germline gives CDR1 LGHNA, CDR2 YNFKEQ. The CDR3 is 14 amino acids. V lost 4 bases and J 7 bases, leaving 14 bases between the germline ends. The CDR3, as DNA: TGTGCCAGCAGCCCCCGACTAGTCGTAAATGAGCAGTTCTTC. Residues: CASSPRLVVNEQFF.

The CDR3 DNA is TGTGCCAGTAGTTCCTCAGGGGTGGAGACCCAGTACTTC. It specifies CASSSSGVETQYF. The chain joins TRBV19 to TRBJ2-5; a possible D gene is TRBD1 (6 bases). CDR1 is LNHDA, CDR2 SQIVND, per germline (reference sequence). The V gene lost 5 bases and the J gene lost 5 bases, with 12 bases spanning the gap. The CDR3 loop spans 13 amino acids.

This sequence joins TRBV19 and TRBJ1-2; no reliable D call. CDR3 length: 14 amino acids. Trimming left V 2 bases short and J 0 bases short, with 7 bases between. Per germline, CDR1 LNHDA and CDR2 SQIVND (reference sequence). CDR3 in DNA: TGTGCCAGTAGTATACAAGGAACTAACTATGGCTACACCTTC. Translation: CASSIQGTNYGYTF.

The table lists this clone with a few counts. The CDR3 sequence: CASSPLFQGSSYEQYF. In nucleotides, the CDR3 is TGTGCCAGCAGCCCACTTTTCCAGGGTAGCTCCTACGAGCAGTACTTC. The chain combines TRBV7-2 with TRBJ2-7, with D tentatively TRBD1 (5 bases). CDR1 is SGHTA and CDR2 is FQGNSA in the germline V gene. V lost 5 bases, J lost 0 bases, and 17 bases lay in between. There are 16 residues in the CDR3.

The CDR3 reads CASSSRDRTFYGYTF. Here the CDR3 DNA reads TGTGCCAGCAGCTCCCGGGACCGTACCTTCTATGGCTACACCTTC. The chain uses TRBV7-2 and TRBJ1-2, with D perhaps TRBD1 (5 bases). The CDR3 is made up of 15 amino acids. The ends were cut back, 4 bases at V and 4 bases at J, with 16 bases in the middle. Germline V CDR1 and CDR2: SGHTA, FQGNSA.

This chain links TRBV18 with TRBJ2-1; possibly TRBD2 for D (5 bases). There are 14 residues in the CDR3. V was cut by 3 bases and J by 5 bases, with 11 bases left in between. Germline CDR1 KGHSH, CDR2 LQKENI. The CDR3 DNA follows: TGTGCCAGCTCACCCGGGGTCCCGGACAATGAGCAGTTCTTC. Translating it yields CASSPGVPDNEQFF.

The rearrangement joins TRBV7-9 to TRBJ2-7; 8 bases map to TRBD1. The CDR3 spans 12 residues. With V trimmed by 5 bases and J by 6 bases, 3 bases remained unmatched. Germline CDR1 and CDR2: SEHNR and FQNEAQ (reference sequence). CDR3 sequence: CASSKTGAEQYF. The CDR3 region has the DNA TGTGCCAGCAGCAAGACAGGGGCCGAGCAGTACTTC.

The V call is TRBV28, the J call TRBJ1-3; tentatively, D is TRBD1 (6 bases). Germline lookup yields CDR1 MDHEN and CDR2 SYDVKM. The CDR3 is 11 amino acids. The CDR3 sequence: CEGGGRNTIYF. The CDR3 DNA reads as TGTGAGGGGGGAGGAAGAAACACCATATATTTT.

V and J are TRBV7-3 and TRBJ2-1; 7 bases are a match to TRBD2. V shed 3 bases and J 4 bases; nucleotides not matched to a gene: 3. Per germline, CDR1 SGHTA and CDR2 FQGTGA. The CDR3 is 14 residues long. CDR3 sequence: CASSFYGGYNEQFF. In nucleotides, the CDR3 is TGTGCCAGCAGCTTTTACGGGGGGTACAATGAGCAGTTCTTC. The entire variable domain, with the rest obtained from reference TRBV7-3 and TRBJ2-1, is as follows: GAGVSQTPSNKVTEKGKYVELRCDPISGHTALYWYRQSLGQGPEFLIYFQGTGAADDSGLPNDRFFAVRPEGSVSTLKIQRTERGDSAVYLCASSFYGGYNEQFFGPGTRLTVL.

CDR3 nucleotides: TGTGCCAGCAGCTTGTTCCTTGGCAATCAGCCCCAGCATTTT. Its protein is CASSLFLGNQPQHF. The chain has TRBV5-6 and TRBJ1-5, with no clear D. This CDR3 has 14 residues. The V gene's germline CDR1 is SGHDT and CDR2 YYEEEE. The V end lost 1 base, the J end lost 2 bases, and 7 bases lay between the germline ends. Complete variable domain (other parts from reference TRBV5-6 and TRBJ1-5): DAGVTQSPTHLIKTRGQQVTLRCSPKSGHDTVSWYQQALGQGPQFIFQYYEEEERQRGNFPDRFSGHQFPNYSSELNVNALLLGDSALYLCASSLFLGNQPQHFGDGTRLSIL.

The chain has TRBV11-2 and TRBJ2-7; possibly TRBD1 or TRBD2 for D (5 bases each). The V end was cut by 3 bases, the J end by 4 bases, with 10 bases between. The CDR3 has 13 amino acids. CDR1 and CDR2 from the germline V gene are SGHAT and FQNNGV. The CDR3 nucleotides are TGTGCCAGCAGCTTGGGGGTGGGGTACGAGCAGTACTTC. Residues: CASSLGVGYEQYF. The full variable domain, with the rest looked up from reference TRBV11-2 and TRBJ2-7, is EAGVAQSPRYKIIEKRQSVAFWCNPISGHATLYWYQQILGQGPKLLIQFQNNGVVDDSQLPKDRFSAERLKGVDSTLKIQPAKLEDSAVYLCASSLGVGYEQYFGPGTRLTVT.

A note on this clone: The junction departs from the called germline gene at one end, perhaps through a read error. The V gene is TRBV27, the J gene TRBJ1-5; 8 bases line up with TRBD1. Germline-derived CDR1 and CDR2 are MNHEY and SMNVEV (reference sequence). This CDR3 spans 15 amino acids. The CDR3 DNA is TGTGCCAGCAGACCACAGGGGGGGAGCAACCAGCCCCAGCATTTT. Amino acid sequence: CASRPQGGSNQPQHF.

The gene calls are TRBV2 and TRBJ1-2; D not certain. Germline assignment: CDR1 SNHLY and CDR2 FYNNEI. This CDR3 spans 12 amino acids. V was pared by 3 bases and J by 5 bases, with 7 bases between. The CDR3 loop reads CASSDQTYGYTF. The CDR3, as DNA: TGTGCCAGCAGTGATCAGACATATGGCTACACCTTC.

This clone occurred a few times. The J gene is TRBJ1-5, the V gene TRBV7-2; D is ambiguous. Deletions cut 2 bases from V and 0 bases from J, with 11 bases between. Germline CDR1 is SGHTA and CDR2 is FQGNSA. CDR3 length: 16 residues. The CDR3 spells CASSLRRGDSNQPQHF. For the CDR3, the DNA is TGTGCCAGCAGCTTACGGAGAGGTGATAGCAATCAGCCCCAGCATTTT.

J is TRBJ2-7 and V is TRBV5-4; 11 bases are shared with TRBD2. Germline trimming cut 5 bases from V and 2 bases from J; bases unmatched to any gene: 6. The germline V gene has CDR1 SGHNT and CDR2 YYREEE (reference sequence). This CDR3 region has 15 residues. The chain's CDR3 is CASRAGTSGPYEQYF. DNA for the CDR3: TGTGCCAGCAGGGCCGGGACTAGCGGACCCTACGAGCAGTACTTC.

The V call is TRBV15, the J call TRBJ1-1; D not certain. Trimming shortened V by 6 bases and J by 3 bases, and 23 bases separated the two germline ends. CDR1 is LNHNV, CDR2 YYDKDF, per germline (reference sequence). The CDR3 extends over 17 amino acids. CDR3 sequence reads: CATRPQHDLAFYTEAFF. CDR3 DNA sequence: TGTGCCACCAGGCCTCAACACGATTTAGCTTTCTACACTGAAGCTTTCTTT.

V usage is TRBV18 and J usage is TRBJ2-7, with unresolved D. This CDR3 contains 14 residues. The ends were cut back, 6 bases at V and 3 bases at J, with 15 bases in the middle. In germline, CDR1 is KGHSH, CDR2 LQKENI. The DNA of the CDR3 is TGTGCCAGCTCCCAACCGGGTCCTTTCTACGAGCAGTACTTC. Amino acid sequence: CASSQPGPFYEQYF.

This chain joins TRBV7-9 and TRBJ2-3, with D tentatively TRBD1 (7 bases). The CDR3 sequence is 16 residues long. Germline loops: CDR1 SEHNR, CDR2 FQNEAQ (reference sequence). V lost 0 bases and J lost 1, with 11 bases in between. As DNA, the CDR3 is TGTGCCAGCAGCTTAGCGGCAGGGGGGCGCACAGATACGCAGTATTTT. Protein sequence: CASSLAAGGRTDTQYF.

The chain recombines TRBV7-9 with TRBJ2-7; a possible D gene is TRBD2 (5 bases). Trimming stripped 6 bases from V and 5 bases from J, with 29 bases between. In germline, CDR1 is SEHNR, CDR2 FQNEAQ (reference sequence). This CDR3 comprises 18 residues. CDR3 protein: CASSLGRPLVRGEDEQYF. In DNA, the CDR3 is TGTGCCAGCAGTCTCGGTCGACCCCTAGTTCGGGGAGAAGACGAGCAGTACTTC.